Each of the 21 T cell receptor beta chains below was sequenced from the same sample in a study of cytomegalovirus exposure and HLA in healthy donors. The PCR made use of 60 Vbeta and 13 Jbeta primers. Only in-frame clones appear in the TCRdb table, and some are missing; sequencing was by immunoSEQ multiplex PCR. The data contain 150,000 to 200,000 clones, around 78% of them singletons. The sequencing sample was made of PBMCs. These receptors were collected from a woman aged 45-65 years in good health and CMV-seropositive.

The rearrangement links TRBV5-1 to TRBJ2-5; D unclear. The J call may be incorrect, as the DNA end agrees better with TRBJ2-7. Germline V lookup: CDR1 SGHRS, CDR2 YFSETQ. This CDR3 is built from 14 residues. The CDR3 DNA reads as TGCGCCAGCAGCTTAGGTCCCACTACCTACGAGCAGTACTTC. Translating it yields CASSLGPTTYEQYF.

CDR3 sequence: CASSPTGITEAFF. The DNA for the CDR3 is TGTGCCAGCAGTCCCACAGGGATCACTGAAGCTTTCTTT. V gene TRBV27 combines with J gene TRBJ1-1, with D possibly being TRBD1 (6 bases). The CDR3 has 13 residues. Deletions cut 5 bases from V and 4 bases from J, with 11 bases between. CDR1 is MNHEY, CDR2 SMNVEV, per germline (reference sequence).

This sequence joins TRBV2 and TRBJ2-7; 9 nucleotides align to TRBD1. The germline CDR1 and CDR2 sequences are SNHLY and FYNNEI. The CDR3 loop spans 14 amino acids. V dropped 6 bases and J dropped 2; count of bases not matched to a gene: 5. The CDR3 DNA reads as TGTGCCAGCAGCCGACAGGGGGAAACCTACGAGCAGTACTTC. Amino acid sequence: CASSRQGETYEQYF.

This clone was found once. The chain carries TRBV27 and TRBJ2-2; 7 bases align to TRBD1. This CDR3 region has 16 residues. V was clipped by 5 bases and J by 1 base; unmatched bases: 7. CDR1 MNHEY and CDR2 SMNVEV come from the germline V gene (reference sequence). The CDR3 DNA is TGTGCCAGCAGTCCCACCTGGACAGGGAACACCGGGGAGCTGTTTTTT. This sequence encodes CASSPTWTGNTGELFF.

The gene calls are TRBV7-2 and TRBJ1-5, with TRBD1 matching over 7 bases. CDR3 size: 13 residues. Looked up from germline, CDR1 is SGHTA and CDR2 is FQGNSA. V gave up 3 bases and J gave up 5 bases; unmatched junction bases: 1. CDR3 region: CASSFTGDQPQHF. In DNA, the CDR3 is TGTGCCAGCAGCTTCACAGGGGATCAGCCCCAGCATTTT.

This chain uses TRBV6-5 with TRBJ2-7; D remains unclear. CDR3 length: 13 amino acids. V dropped 6 bases and J dropped 1 base, with 10 bases sitting between them. Looked up from germline, CDR1 is MNHEY and CDR2 is SVGAGI. CDR3 in amino acids: CASRRLSSYEQYF. DNA for the CDR3: TGTGCCAGCAGACGCCTTAGTTCCTACGAGCAGTACTTC.

The chain combines TRBV7-3 with TRBJ2-7; 10 positions match TRBD2. V shed 2 bases, J shed 3 bases, and the junction held 4 bases outside the gene matches. The CDR3 runs 15 residues. Per germline, CDR1 SGHTA and CDR2 FQGTGA. CDR3 in amino acids: CASSLERGGGYEQYF. The CDR3 nucleotides are TGTGCCAGCAGCTTAGAGCGGGGGGGCGGCTACGAGCAGTACTTC.

The rearrangement links TRBV27 to TRBJ1-5, with 7 bases identical to TRBD1. Germline CDR1 MNHEY, CDR2 SMNVEV (reference sequence). The CDR3 is 16 amino acids. V dropped 0 bases and J dropped 6; count of bases not matched to a gene: 8. The chain's CDR3 is CASSLSFRAGGQPQHF. The CDR3 DNA sequence: TGTGCCAGCAGTTTATCGTTTCGGGCAGGGGGTCAGCCCCAGCATTTT.

The chain carries TRBV7-3 and TRBJ2-7, with D possibly matching TRBD1 (6 bases). CDR1 and CDR2 from the germline V gene are SGHTA and FQGTGA. The CDR3 consists of 15 residues. Trimming removed 2 bases from V and 1 base from J, with 12 bases in between. This CDR3 is CASSLRAGESYEQYF. In DNA, the CDR3 is TGTGCCAGCAGCTTACGGGCAGGGGAGTCCTACGAGCAGTACTTC.

This clone was recorded only once. This rearrangement joins TRBV6-1 to TRBJ2-5; perhaps TRBD2 as D (5 bases). The CDR3 spans 14 residues. Germline V gene data show CDR1 as MNHNS and CDR2 as SASEGT. Deletions cut 4 bases from V and 2 bases from J, with 11 bases between. For the CDR3, the DNA is TGTGCCAGCAGTGGGCGGGCGACACAAGAGACCCAGTACTTC. Protein product: CASSGRATQETQYF.

The chain employs TRBV25-1 and TRBJ2-5; 9 bases map to TRBD1. Germline-derived CDR1 and CDR2 are MGHDK and SYGVNS. The CDR3 is 15 residues long. Germline trimming cut 2 bases from V and 4 bases from J; bases unmatched to any gene: 5. The CDR3: CASSEGQGIAETQYF. CDR3 DNA sequence: TGTGCCAGCAGTGAAGGACAGGGGATCGCAGAGACCCAGTACTTC.

The chain is built from TRBV4-1 and TRBJ2-7, with 13 bases lining up with TRBD2. After removal of 0 bases from V and 2 bases from J, the junction contained 1 base not matched to a gene. CDR3 length equals 16 residues. The germline V gene encodes CDR1 MGHRA and CDR2 YSYEKL. This chain's CDR3 is CASSQEGTSGAYEQYF. The CDR3 region has the DNA TGCGCCAGCAGCCAAGAGGGGACTAGCGGGGCCTACGAGCAGTACTTC.

The chain employs TRBV19 and TRBJ1-3, with D hard to call. The CDR3 spans 16 residues. Germline V lookup: CDR1 LNHDA, CDR2 SQIVND (reference sequence). V shed 1 base and J shed 0 bases, with 10 bases lying between them. The CDR3 DNA reads as TGTGCCAGTAGTATAGCGGAGAGCAACTCTGGAAACACCATATATTTT. Its protein product is CASSIAESNSGNTIYF.

The rearrangement uses TRBV6-4 and TRBJ2-5, with 9 bases fitting TRBD1. Germline trimming cut 3 bases from V and 2 bases from J; bases unmatched to any gene: 7. Germline CDR1 MRHNA, CDR2 SNTAGT. The CDR3 is 16 amino acids. The CDR3 DNA sequence: TGTGCCAGCAGTGAGAAGACGGGACAGGGACAAGAGACCCAGTACTTC. Translation gives CASSEKTGQGQETQYF.

The V gene is TRBV27, the J gene TRBJ1-5; 7 bases agree with TRBD1. Germline loops: CDR1 MNHEY, CDR2 SMNVEV (reference sequence). The CDR3 is made up of 14 amino acids. After removal of 5 bases from V and 1 base from J, the junction contained 2 bases not matched to a gene. CDR3 in DNA: TGTGCCAGCAGTCTGACAGGGAGCAATCAGCCCCAGCATTTT. It encodes CASSLTGSNQPQHF.

This chain uses TRBV19 with TRBJ1-5; 9 bases match TRBD1. Germline V CDR1 and CDR2: LNHDA, SQIVND (reference sequence). V lost 4 bases and J lost 2; bases outside the gene matches: 0. CDR3 length equals 14 residues. The CDR3 DNA reads TGTGCCAGTAGTAGGACAGGGGGCAATCAGCCCCAGCATTTT. It specifies CASSRTGGNQPQHF.

This clone was observed a handful of times. This chain joins TRBV7-9 and TRBJ2-7; weak D call: TRBD2 (7 bases). Trimming left V 4 bases short and J 5 bases short, with 21 bases between. CDR3 length: 16 amino acids. CDR1 is SEHNR, CDR2 FQNEAQ, per germline (reference sequence). The CDR3 DNA reads as TGTGCCAGCAGCTACCCGAAGGGGGGGAAAGAAAACGAGCAGTACTTC. It codes for CASSYPKGGKENEQYF.

This clone was recorded a few times. This chain links TRBV27 with TRBJ2-3; 12 bases line up with TRBD2. The CDR3 length is 16 residues. Looked up from germline, CDR1 is MNHEY and CDR2 is SMNVEV (reference sequence). The V segment lost 5 bases and the J segment 2 bases; nucleotides outside the gene matches: 5. The CDR3 spells CASSDGTSGFTDTQYF. The CDR3 DNA reads as TGTGCCAGCAGTGACGGGACTAGCGGGTTCACAGATACGCAGTATTTT.

This clone has only a few counts. The CDR3 coding sequence is TGTGCCAGCAGCTTAGCCCAGAACAGGAATTCACCCCTCCACTTT. It is translated as CASSLAQNRNSPLHF. This rearrangement joins TRBV11-2 to TRBJ1-6, with D possibly being TRBD1 (5 bases). Trimming took off 1 base at V and 7 bases at J, with 11 bases between the two ends. The CDR3 extends over 15 amino acids. Germline-derived CDR1 and CDR2 are SGHAT and FQNNGV.

Here the CDR3 reads CASFSTEDMRGYTF. CDR3 bases: TGTGCCAGCTTTTCCACTGAGGATATGCGTGGCTACACCTTC. The chain is built from TRBV6-5 and TRBJ1-2, with D unclear. The CDR3 is 14 amino acids. With 8 bases removed from V and 7 bases from J, the gap between germline ends came to 20 bases. CDR1 and CDR2 from the germline V gene are MNHEY and SVGAGI.

This sequence joins TRBV28 and TRBJ1-2; D not resolved. V dropped 3 bases and J dropped 5 bases, with 10 bases sitting between them. The germline CDR1 and CDR2 sequences are MDHEN and SYDVKM. The length of the CDR3 is 13 residues. CDR3 amino acids: CASSFPRVYGYTF. The CDR3 region has the DNA TGTGCCAGCAGTTTCCCCCGAGTATATGGCTACACCTTC.